This T cell receptor (beta chain) was retrieved from a study of control samples from healthy donors and cancer patients. Data came from immunoSEQ multiplex PCR; TCRdb stores just in-frame clones and leaves some out. The sample lists 70,000 to 90,000 clones, roughly 90% occurring once. The table lists this clone with a count of one. This CDR3 is 16 amino acids long. The germline gives CDR1 SGHTA, CDR2 FQGNSA. V shed 0 bases, J shed 6 bases, and the junction held 6 bases outside the gene matches. The TCR was taken from a woman aged 55-69 years with head and neck cancer. This rearrangement joins TRBV7-2 to TRBJ2-3; TRBD2 agrees at 10 bases. Sample: PBMCs. The CDR3 DNA sequence: TGTGCCAGCAGCTTAGCGCGGCTAGCGGGAGTGGATACGCAGTATTTT. Its protein is CASSLARLAGVDTQYF. Supplemented by reference TRBV7-2 and TRBJ2-3, the full variable domain reads GAGVSQSPSNKVTEKGKDVELRCDPISGHTALYWYRQSLGQGLEFLIYFQGNSAPDKSGLPSDRFSAERTGGSVSTLTIQRTQQEDSAVYLCASSLARLAGVDTQYFGPGTRLTVL.